This T cell receptor (beta chain) was captured by sequencing in a study of shared T cell receptors in the human thymus. The table came from immunoSEQ multiplex PCR; TCRdb's copy has only in-frame clones and leaves some out. The sample consists of 600,000 or so clones, about 90% of them appearing once. CDR1 and CDR2 (germline): KGHSH, LQKENI. With 8 bases removed from V and 3 bases from J, the gap between germline ends came to 11 bases. The CDR3 consists of 12 residues. This sample was also put to use in a study of human thymus T cells. According to that study: Resected material from corrective heart surgery provided the thymus tissue analysed.

The source material was thymocytes. This rearrangement joins TRBV18 to TRBJ2-7; a weak D match, TRBD1 (5 bases). The TCR originated in a boy under two years old with a congenital heart defect. Here the CDR3 DNA reads TGTGCCAGCGCCAACAGGTACTACGAGCAGTACTTC. This codes for CASANRYYEQYF.